This T cell receptor (beta chain) was identified in a study of T cell changes during pregnancy in multiple sclerosis. Germline-derived CDR1 and CDR2 are LNHDA and SQIVND (reference sequence). The V end was cut by 3 bases, the J end by 7 bases, with 12 bases between. The CDR3 contains 14 residues. The data were produced by immunoSEQ multiplex PCR, yet TCRdb's version contains in-frame clones alone and is incomplete. Here the sample spans roughly 50,000 clones, approximately 92% being singletons. V and J are TRBV19 and TRBJ2-2, with unresolved D. The receptor was derived from a female donor with multiple sclerosis, enrolled in a pregnancy study. The sample was CD4+ T cells from peripheral blood mononuclear cells, taken in the third trimester of pregnancy. Here the CDR3 DNA reads TGTGCCAGTAGTATCCGCCAGTTCAACGGGGAGCTGTTTTTT. This gives the protein CASSIRQFNGELFF.